Listed below are T cell receptor beta chains from one sample, sequenced in a study of shared clonotypes between healthy human individuals. The data were produced by immunoSEQ multiplex PCR, yet TCRdb's version contains in-frame clones alone and is incomplete. The table has some 580,000 clones, roughly 98% seen once. The material sequenced was naive CD8+ T cells sorted from blood. These receptors were collected from a man aged 25-45 years in good health. Both conserved end residues are part of each CDR3. The order of the fields is clone size, D gene, J gene, V gene, CDR3 DNA, CDR3 protein. D genes are given only for firm matches. Part of the rows lack a size; the others show once, few, many or a class for expanded clones.

NA NA TRBJ2-5 TRBV6-1 TGTGCCAGCAGTGAAGGGAGGGTCCTAGCCTCACAAGAGACCCAGTACTTC CASSEGRVLASQETQYF
NA NA TRBJ2-1 TRBV29-1 TGCAGCGTTCACTCTCGCAATGAGCAGTTCTTC CSVHSRNEQFF
NA NA TRBJ2-1 TRBV28 TGTGCCAGCAGTTGGGTAAGCTCCTACAATGAGCAGTTCTTC CASSWVSSYNEQFF
NA TRBD2 TRBJ2-2 TRBV30 TGTGCCTGGAGCAGGACTAGCACGGCGGGGGAGCTGTTTTTT CAWSRTSTAGELFF
NA TRBD1 TRBJ1-1 TRBV13 TGTGCCAGCAGCCAGACAGGGTCCACTGAAGCTTTCTTT CASSQTGSTEAFF
NA NA TRBJ2-7 TRBV4-1 TGCGCCAGCAGCCAAGAAGAGGACAGTGGGTCCTACGAGCAGTACTTC CASSQEEDSGSYEQYF
NA NA TRBJ1-4 TRBV21-1 TGTGCCAGCAGCCGCCAAGGATCCAATGAAAAACTGTTTTTT CASSRQGSNEKLFF
NA NA TRBJ1-5 TRBV9 TGTGCCAGCATAGGGGCGGCTAGAGGGTATCAGCCCCAGCATTTT CASIGAARGYQPQHF
once TRBD1 TRBJ2-7 TRBV7-8 TGTGCCAGCAGCTTCCGCGGGAGTGTTACGGGACAGGGGTGGTTCGAGCAGTACTTC CASSFRGSVTGQGWFEQYF
NA TRBD1 TRBJ2-2 TRBV7-3 TGTGCCAGCAGCTCCCGGGACAGGGTTCCCGGGGAGCTGTTTTTT CASSSRDRVPGELFF
once TRBD2 TRBJ2-1 TRBV4-1 TGCGCCAGCAGCAGGACTAGCGGGATATACAATGAGCAGTTCTTC CASSRTSGIYNEQFF
NA TRBD1 TRBJ2-5 TRBV30 TGTGCCTGGAATCCGGGACAGCCTCAAGAGACCCAGTACTTC CAWNPGQPQETQYF
NA NA TRBJ2-7 TRBV27 TGTGCCAGCAGTTTAGCTAGTGACGAATCCTACGAGCAGTACTTC CASSLASDESYEQYF
NA TRBD2 TRBJ2-1 TRBV10-1 TGCGCCAGCAGTGATCTAGGACTAGCGGAAACCACGCCAAGATATGAGCAGTTCTTC CASSDLGLAETTPRYEQFF
NA NA TRBJ2-7 TRBV29-1 TGCAGCGTTGTATGGGGGTCCTCGACTTACGAGCAGTACTTC CSVVWGSSTYEQYF
NA NA TRBJ2-7 TRBV7-7 TGTGCTAGCAGCTTAACTAGAGGGGAGGAGCAGTACTTC CASSLTRGEEQYF
NA TRBD1 TRBJ2-7 TRBV29-1 TGCAGCGTTGAATTAATGGGACAGGAGTCCTACGAGCAGTACTTC CSVELMGQESYEQYF
NA NA TRBJ2-1 TRBV5-1 TGCGCCAGCAGCTTGGAGGGGCGGCAGTTCTTC CASSLEGRQFF
NA TRBD1 TRBJ2-7 TRBV27 TGTGCCAGCAGTCCGGGGACAGGCGAAGTCAACAACTACGAGCAGTACTTC CASSPGTGEVNNYEQYF
NA NA TRBJ2-1 TRBV27 TGTGCCAGCAGTTCGAAACGGGACTTCGATGAGCAGTTCTTC CASSSKRDFDEQFF
NA NA TRBJ2-1 TRBV9 TGTGCCAGCAGCGCCGCACCCTTATCCATAGAATCCAATGAGCAGTTCTTC CASSAAPLSIESNEQFF